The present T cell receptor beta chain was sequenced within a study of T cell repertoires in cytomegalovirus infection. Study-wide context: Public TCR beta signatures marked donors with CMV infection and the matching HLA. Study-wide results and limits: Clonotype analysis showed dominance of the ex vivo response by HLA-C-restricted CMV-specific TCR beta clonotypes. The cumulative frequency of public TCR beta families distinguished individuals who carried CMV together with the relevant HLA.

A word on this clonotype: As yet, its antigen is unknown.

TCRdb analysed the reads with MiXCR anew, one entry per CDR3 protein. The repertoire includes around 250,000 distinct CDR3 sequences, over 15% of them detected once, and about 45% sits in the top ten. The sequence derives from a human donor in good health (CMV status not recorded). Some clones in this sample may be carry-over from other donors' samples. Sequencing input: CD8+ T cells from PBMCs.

CDR3 in amino acids: CASSQDQGYENIQYF. The DNA of the CDR3 is TGCGCCAGCAGCCAAGATCAAGGGTACGAAAACATTCAGTACTTC. The V call is TRBV4-1, the J call TRBJ2-4; D is unclear. Germline V gene sequence: CDR1 MGHRA, CDR2 YSYEKL. There are 15 residues in the CDR3. V lost 0 bases, J lost 5 bases, and 11 bases lay in between.